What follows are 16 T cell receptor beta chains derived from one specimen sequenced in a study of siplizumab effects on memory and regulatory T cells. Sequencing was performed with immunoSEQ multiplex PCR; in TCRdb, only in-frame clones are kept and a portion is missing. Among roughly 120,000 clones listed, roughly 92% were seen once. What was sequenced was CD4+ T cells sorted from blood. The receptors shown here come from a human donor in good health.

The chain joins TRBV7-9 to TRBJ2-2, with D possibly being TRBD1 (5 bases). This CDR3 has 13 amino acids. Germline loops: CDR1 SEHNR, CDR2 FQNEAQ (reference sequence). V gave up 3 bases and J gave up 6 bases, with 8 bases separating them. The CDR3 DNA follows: TGTGCCAGCAGCTTGTACAGGCCCGGGGAGCTGTTTTTT. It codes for CASSLYRPGELFF.

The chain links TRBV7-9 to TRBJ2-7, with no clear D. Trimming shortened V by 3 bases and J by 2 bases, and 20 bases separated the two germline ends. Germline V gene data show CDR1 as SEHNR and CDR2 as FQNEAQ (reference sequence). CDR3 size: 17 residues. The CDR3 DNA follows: TGTGCCAGCAGCTTTTCCACCCTCGGGTGGGAAGCCTACGAGCAGTACTTC. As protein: CASSFSTLGWEAYEQYF.

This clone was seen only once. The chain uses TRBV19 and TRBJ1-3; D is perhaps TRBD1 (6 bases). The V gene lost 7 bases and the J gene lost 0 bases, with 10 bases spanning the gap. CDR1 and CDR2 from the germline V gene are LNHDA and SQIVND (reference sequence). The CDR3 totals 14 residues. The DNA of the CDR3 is TGTGCCAGTATTGACAGGAGCTCTGGAAACACCATATATTTT. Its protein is CASIDRSSGNTIYF. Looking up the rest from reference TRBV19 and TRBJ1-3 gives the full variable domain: DGGITQSPKYLFRKEGQNVTLSCEQNLNHDAMYWYRQDPGQGLRLIYYSQIVNDFQKGDIAEGYSVSREKKESFPLTVTSAQKNPTAFYLCASIDRSSGNTIYFGEGSWLTVV.

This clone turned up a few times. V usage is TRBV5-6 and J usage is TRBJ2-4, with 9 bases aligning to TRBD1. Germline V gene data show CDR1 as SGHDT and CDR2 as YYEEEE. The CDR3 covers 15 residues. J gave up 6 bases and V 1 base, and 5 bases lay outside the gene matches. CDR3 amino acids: CASSLWTGVGNIQYF. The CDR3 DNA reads TGTGCCAGCAGCTTGTGGACAGGGGTGGGAAACATTCAGTACTTC.

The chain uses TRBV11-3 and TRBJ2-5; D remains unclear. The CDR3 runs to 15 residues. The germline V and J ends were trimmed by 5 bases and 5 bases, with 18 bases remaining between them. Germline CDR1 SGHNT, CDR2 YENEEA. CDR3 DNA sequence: TGTGCCAGCAGCCCAGGTGCTCCTAGTCGGGAGACCCAGTACTTC. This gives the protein CASSPGAPSRETQYF.

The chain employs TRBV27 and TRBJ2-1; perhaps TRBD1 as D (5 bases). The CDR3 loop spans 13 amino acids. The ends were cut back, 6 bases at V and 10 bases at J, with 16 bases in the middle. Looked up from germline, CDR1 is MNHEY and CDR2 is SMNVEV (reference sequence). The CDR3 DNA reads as TGTGCCAGCAGACTCATGCAGGGTTGGGAGCAGTTCTTC. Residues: CASRLMQGWEQFF.

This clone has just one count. The CDR3 here is CASSYRGGADTQYF. The CDR3 region has the DNA TGTGCCAGCAGTTATAGGGGTGGGGCAGATACGCAGTATTTT. The genes are TRBV6-5 and TRBJ2-3; tentatively, D is TRBD1 (5 bases). Trimming took 3 bases from V and 4 from J, leaving 11 bases between them. Germline V gene lookup returns CDR1 MNHEY and CDR2 SVGAGI. This CDR3 has 14 amino acids.

The CDR3 spells CASSQDKLAGETQYF. The CDR3 DNA reads as TGTGCCAGCAGCCAAGATAAACTAGCGGGAGAGACCCAGTACTTC. The V and J genes are TRBV4-2 and TRBJ2-5, with 9 nucleotides matching TRBD2. The CDR3 length is 15 residues. V lost 0 bases and J lost 4; bases outside the gene matches: 3. Looked up from germline, CDR1 is LGHNA and CDR2 is YNFKEQ.

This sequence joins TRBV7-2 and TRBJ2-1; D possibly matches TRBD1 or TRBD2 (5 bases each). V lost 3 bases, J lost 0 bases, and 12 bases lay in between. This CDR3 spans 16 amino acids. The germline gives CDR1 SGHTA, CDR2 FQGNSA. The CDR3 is CASSLQGGGSYNEQFF. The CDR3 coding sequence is TGTGCCAGCAGCTTGCAGGGTGGGGGCTCCTACAATGAGCAGTTCTTC.

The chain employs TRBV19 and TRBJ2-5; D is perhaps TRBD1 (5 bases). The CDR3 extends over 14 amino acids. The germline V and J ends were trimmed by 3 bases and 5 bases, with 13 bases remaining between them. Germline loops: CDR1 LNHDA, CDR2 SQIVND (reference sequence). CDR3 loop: CASSIVAGLETQYF. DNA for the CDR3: TGTGCCAGTAGTATCGTGGCAGGGTTGGAGACCCAGTACTTC.

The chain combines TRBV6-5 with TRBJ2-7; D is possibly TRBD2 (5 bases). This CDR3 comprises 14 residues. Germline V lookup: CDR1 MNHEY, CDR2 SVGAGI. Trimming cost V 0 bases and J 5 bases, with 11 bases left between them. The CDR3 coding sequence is TGTGCCAGCAGTTACTCGGGAGAGATCCACGAGCAGTACTTC. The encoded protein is CASSYSGEIHEQYF.

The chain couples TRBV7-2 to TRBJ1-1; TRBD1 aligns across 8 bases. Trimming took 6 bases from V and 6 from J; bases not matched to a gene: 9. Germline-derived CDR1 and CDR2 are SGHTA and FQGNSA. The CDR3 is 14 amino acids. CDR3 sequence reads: CASSLYPTGAEAFF. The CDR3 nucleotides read TGTGCCAGCAGTCTTTACCCGACAGGGGCTGAAGCTTTCTTT.

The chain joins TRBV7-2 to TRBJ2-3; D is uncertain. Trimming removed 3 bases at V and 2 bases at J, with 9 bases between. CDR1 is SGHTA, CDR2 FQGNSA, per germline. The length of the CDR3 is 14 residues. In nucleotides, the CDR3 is TGTGCCAGCAGCTTGGGCGGTTACACAGATACGCAGTATTTT. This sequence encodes CASSLGGYTDTQYF. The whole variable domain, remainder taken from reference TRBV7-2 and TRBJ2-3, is GAGVSQSPSNKVTEKGKDVELRCDPISGHTALYWYRQSLGQGLEFLIYFQGNSAPDKSGLPSDRFSAERTGGSVSTLTIQRTQQEDSAVYLCASSLGGYTDTQYFGPGTRLTVL.

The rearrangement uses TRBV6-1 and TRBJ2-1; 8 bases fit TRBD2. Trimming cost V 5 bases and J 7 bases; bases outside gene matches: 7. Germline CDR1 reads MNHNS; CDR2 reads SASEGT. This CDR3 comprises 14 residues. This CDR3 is CASSRGTSTNEQFF. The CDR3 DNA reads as TGTGCCAGCAGTCGCGGGACTAGTACAAATGAGCAGTTCTTC.

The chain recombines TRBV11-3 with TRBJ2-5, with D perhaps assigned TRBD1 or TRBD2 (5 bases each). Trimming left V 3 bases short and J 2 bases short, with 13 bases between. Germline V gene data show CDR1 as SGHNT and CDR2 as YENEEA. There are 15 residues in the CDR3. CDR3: CASSLGRLQQETQYF. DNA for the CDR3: TGTGCCAGCAGCTTGGGACGGCTCCAACAAGAGACCCAGTACTTC.

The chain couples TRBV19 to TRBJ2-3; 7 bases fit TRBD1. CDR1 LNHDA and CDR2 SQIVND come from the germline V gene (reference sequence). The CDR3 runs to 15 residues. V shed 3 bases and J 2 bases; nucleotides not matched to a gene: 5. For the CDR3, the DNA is TGTGCCAGTAGTATTAGGGACAGCCTCACAGATACGCAGTATTTT. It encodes CASSIRDSLTDTQYF.